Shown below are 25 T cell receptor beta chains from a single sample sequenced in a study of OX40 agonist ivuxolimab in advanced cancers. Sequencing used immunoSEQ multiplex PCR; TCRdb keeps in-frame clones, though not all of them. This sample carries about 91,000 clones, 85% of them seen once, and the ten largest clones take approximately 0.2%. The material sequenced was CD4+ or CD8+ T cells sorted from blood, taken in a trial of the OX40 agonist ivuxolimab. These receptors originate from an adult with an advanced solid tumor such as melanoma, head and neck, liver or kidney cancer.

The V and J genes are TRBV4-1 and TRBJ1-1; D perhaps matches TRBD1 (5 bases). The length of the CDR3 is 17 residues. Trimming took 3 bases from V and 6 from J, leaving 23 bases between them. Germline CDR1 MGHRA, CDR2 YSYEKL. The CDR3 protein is CASSHPPPPGPISEAFF. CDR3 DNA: TGCGCCAGCAGCCACCCTCCCCCTCCAGGGCCGATCTCTGAAGCTTTCTTT.

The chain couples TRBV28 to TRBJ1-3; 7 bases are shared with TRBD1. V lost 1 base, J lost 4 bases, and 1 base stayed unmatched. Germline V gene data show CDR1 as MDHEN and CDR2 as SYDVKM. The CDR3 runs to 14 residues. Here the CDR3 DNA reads TGTGCCAGCAGTTTATCGGACAGGGGAAACACCATATATTTT. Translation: CASSLSDRGNTIYF.

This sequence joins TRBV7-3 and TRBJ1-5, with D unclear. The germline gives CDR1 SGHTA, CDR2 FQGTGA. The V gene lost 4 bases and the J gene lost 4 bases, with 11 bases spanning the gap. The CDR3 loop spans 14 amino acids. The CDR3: CASSSGGGNQPQHF. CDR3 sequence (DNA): TGTGCCAGCAGCTCGGGCGGCGGTAATCAGCCCCAGCATTTT.

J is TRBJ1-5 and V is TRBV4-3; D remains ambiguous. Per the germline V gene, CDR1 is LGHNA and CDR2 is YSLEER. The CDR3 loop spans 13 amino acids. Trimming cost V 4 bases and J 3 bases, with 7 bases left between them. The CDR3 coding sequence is TGCGCCAGCAGCCCCGCAGTCAATCAGCCCCAGCATTTT. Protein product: CASSPAVNQPQHF.

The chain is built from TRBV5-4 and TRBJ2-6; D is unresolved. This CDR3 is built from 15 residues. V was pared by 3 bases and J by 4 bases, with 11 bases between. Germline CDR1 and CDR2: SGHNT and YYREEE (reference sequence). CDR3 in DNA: TGTGCCAGCAGCTCCGCCTCAGCCGGGGCCAACGTCCTGACTTTC. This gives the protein CASSSASAGANVLTF. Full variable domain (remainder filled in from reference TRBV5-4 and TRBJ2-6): ETGVTQSPTHLIKTRGQQVTLRCSSQSGHNTVSWYQQALGQGPQFIFQYYREEENGRGNFPPRFSGLQFPNYSSELNVNALELDDSALYLCASSSASAGANVLTFGAGSRLTVL.

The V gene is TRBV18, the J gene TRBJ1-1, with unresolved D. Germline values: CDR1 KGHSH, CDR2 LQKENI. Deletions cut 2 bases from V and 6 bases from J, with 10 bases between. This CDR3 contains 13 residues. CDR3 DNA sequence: TGTGCCAGCTCACCAATGCATCTTCCTGAAGCTTTCTTT. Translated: CASSPMHLPEAFF.

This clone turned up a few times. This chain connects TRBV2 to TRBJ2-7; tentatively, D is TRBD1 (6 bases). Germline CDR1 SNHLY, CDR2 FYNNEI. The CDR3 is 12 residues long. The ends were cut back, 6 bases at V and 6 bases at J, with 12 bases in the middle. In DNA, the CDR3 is TGTGCCAGCAGCCCGGACAGAGGCGAGCAGTACGTC. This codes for CASSPDRGEQYV.

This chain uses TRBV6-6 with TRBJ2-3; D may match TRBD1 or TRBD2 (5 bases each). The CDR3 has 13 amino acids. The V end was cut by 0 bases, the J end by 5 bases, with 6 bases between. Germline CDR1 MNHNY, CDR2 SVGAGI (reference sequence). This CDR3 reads CASSYSRGDTQYF. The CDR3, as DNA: TGTGCCAGCAGTTACTCGAGGGGAGATACGCAGTATTTT.

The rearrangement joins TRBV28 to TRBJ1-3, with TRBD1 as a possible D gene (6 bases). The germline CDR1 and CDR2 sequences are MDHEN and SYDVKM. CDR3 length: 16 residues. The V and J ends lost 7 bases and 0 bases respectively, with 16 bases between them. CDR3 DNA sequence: TGTGCCAGCATACGCCGACAGGTATACTCTGGAAACACCATATATTTT. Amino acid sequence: CASIRRQVYSGNTIYF.

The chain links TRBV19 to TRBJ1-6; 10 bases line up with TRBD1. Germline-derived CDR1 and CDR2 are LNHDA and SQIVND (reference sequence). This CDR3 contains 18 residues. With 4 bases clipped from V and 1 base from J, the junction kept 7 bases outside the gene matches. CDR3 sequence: CASSTTGQGKSYNSPLHF. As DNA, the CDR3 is TGTGCCAGTAGTACAACGGGACAGGGGAAGTCCTATAATTCACCCCTCCACTTT.

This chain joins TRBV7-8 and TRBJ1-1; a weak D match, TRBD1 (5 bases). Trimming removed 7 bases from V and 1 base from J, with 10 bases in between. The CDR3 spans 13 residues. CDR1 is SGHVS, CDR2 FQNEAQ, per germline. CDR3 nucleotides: TGTGCCAGCATGACAGATTGGAACACTGAAGCTTTCTTT. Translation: CASMTDWNTEAFF.

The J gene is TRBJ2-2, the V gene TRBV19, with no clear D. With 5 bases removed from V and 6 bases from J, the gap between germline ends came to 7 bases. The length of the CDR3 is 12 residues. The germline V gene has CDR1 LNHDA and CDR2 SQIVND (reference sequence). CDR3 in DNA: TGTGCCAGTAGTCCCTTGGCCGGGGAGCTGTTTTTT. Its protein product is CASSPLAGELFF.

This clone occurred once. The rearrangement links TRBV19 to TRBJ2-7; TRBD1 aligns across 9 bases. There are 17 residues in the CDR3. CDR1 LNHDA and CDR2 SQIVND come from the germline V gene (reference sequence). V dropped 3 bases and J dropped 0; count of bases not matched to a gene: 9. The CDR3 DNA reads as TGTGCCAGTAGTATTCGGACAGGGGCTTACCCCTCCTACGAGCAGTACTTC. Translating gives CASSIRTGAYPSYEQYF.

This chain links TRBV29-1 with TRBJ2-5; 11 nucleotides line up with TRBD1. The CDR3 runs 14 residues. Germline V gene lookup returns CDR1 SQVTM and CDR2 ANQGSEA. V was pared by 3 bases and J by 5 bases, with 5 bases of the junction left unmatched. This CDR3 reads CSVDGQGADETQYF. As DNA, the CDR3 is TGCAGCGTTGACGGACAGGGGGCCGATGAGACCCAGTACTTC.

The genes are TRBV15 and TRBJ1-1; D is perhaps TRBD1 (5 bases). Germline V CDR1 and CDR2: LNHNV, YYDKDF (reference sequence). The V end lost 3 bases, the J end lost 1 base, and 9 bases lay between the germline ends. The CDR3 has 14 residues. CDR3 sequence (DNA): TGTGCCACCAGCAGCCCGGGACGGAACACTGAAGCTTTCTTT. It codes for CATSSPGRNTEAFF.

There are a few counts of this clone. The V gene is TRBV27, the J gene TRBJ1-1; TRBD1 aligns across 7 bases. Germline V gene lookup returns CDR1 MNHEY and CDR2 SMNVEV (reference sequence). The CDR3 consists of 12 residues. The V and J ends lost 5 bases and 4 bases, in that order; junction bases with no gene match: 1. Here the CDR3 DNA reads TGTGCCAGCAGTCGGACAGGCACTGAAGCTTTCTTT. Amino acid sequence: CASSRTGTEAFF.

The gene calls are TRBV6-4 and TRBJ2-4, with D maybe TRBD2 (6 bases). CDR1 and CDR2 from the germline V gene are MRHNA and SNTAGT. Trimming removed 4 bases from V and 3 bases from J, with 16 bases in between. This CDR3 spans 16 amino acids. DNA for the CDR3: TGTGCCAGCAGTGCCGGGACTGGGTTGAGCAAAAACATTCAGTACTTC. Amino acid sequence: CASSAGTGLSKNIQYF.

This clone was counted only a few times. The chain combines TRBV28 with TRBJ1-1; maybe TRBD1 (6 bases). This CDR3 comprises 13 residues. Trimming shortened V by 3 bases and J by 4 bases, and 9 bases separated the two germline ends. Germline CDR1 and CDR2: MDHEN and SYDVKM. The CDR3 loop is CASSLEGGTEAFF. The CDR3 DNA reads TGTGCCAGCAGTTTGGAGGGGGGCACTGAAGCTTTCTTT.

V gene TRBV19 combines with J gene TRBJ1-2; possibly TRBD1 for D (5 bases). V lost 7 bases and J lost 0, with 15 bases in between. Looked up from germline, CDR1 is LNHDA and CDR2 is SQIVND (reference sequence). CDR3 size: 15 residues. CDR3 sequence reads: CASTLKTVPNYGYTF. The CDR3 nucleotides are TGTGCCAGTACCCTCAAGACAGTCCCTAACTATGGCTACACCTTC. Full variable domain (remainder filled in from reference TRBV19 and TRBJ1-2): DGGITQSPKYLFRKEGQNVTLSCEQNLNHDAMYWYRQDPGQGLRLIYYSQIVNDFQKGDIAEGYSVSREKKESFPLTVTSAQKNPTAFYLCASTLKTVPNYGYTFGSGTRLTVV.

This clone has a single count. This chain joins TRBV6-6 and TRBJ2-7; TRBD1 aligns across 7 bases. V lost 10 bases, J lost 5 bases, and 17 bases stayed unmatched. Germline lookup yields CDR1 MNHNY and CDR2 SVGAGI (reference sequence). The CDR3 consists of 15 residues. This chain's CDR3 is CATHPSGDRVNEQYV. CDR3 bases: TGTGCCACCCACCCCTCCGGTGACAGGGTAAACGAGCAGTACGTC.

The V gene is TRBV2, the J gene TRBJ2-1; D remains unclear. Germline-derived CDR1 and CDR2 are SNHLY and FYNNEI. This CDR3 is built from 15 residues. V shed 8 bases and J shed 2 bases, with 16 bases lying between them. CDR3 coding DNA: TGTGCCAGCCGGCCTTCCGAGAGCGCCTACAATGAGCAGTTCTTC. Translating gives CASRPSESAYNEQFF.

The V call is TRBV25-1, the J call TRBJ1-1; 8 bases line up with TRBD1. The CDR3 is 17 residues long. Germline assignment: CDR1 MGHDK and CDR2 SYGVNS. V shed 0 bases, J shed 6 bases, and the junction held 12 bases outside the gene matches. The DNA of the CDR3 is TGTGCCAGCAGTGAATATAGTATGACGACAGGGGAACCTGAAGCTTTCTTT. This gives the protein CASSEYSMTTGEPEAFF.

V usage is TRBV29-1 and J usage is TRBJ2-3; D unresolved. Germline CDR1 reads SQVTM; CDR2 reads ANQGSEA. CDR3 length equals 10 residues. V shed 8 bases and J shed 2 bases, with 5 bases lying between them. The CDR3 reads CSTNTDTQYF. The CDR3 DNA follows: TGCAGCACCAACACAGATACGCAGTATTTT.

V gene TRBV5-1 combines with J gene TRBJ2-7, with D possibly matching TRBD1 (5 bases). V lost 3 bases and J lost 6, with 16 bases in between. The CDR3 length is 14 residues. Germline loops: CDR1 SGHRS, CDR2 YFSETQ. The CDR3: CASSSGLGRVEQYF. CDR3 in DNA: TGCGCCAGCAGCTCAGGGTTGGGCAGGGTCGAGCAGTACTTC.

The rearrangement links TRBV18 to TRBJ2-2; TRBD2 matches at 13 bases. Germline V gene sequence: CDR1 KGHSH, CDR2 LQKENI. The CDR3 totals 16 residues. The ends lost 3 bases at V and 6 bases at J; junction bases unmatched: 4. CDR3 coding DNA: TGTGCCAGCTCACCTGGACTAGCGGGAGCAGCCGGGGAGCTGTTTTTT. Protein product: CASSPGLAGAAGELFF.